This TCR beta chain was sequenced for a study of cytomegalovirus exposure and HLA in healthy donors. Background on the study: The same platform as the approximately 640 first-cohort repertoires was used for the 100 to 150 validation repertoires, a later analysis reported.

Study-wide points: The investigators catalogued about 170 TCR beta chains as cytomegalovirus-associated.

The donors belonged to the approximately 120-subject validation cohort, separate from the approximately 670-subject first cohort. About this clone itself: The antigen is not known.

Using immunoSEQ multiplex PCR, the repertoire was profiled, and TCRdb retains in-frame clones only, with some absent. The sample lists fewer than 150,000 clones; 88% were seen once. The receptor comes from a woman between 18 and 29 years old in good health and CMV-seropositive. Sequencing was carried out using PBMCs.

CDR3 protein: CAWKTGASTDTQYF. The CDR3 DNA follows: TGTGCCTGGAAGACAGGAGCTAGCACAGATACGCAGTATTTT. This chain links TRBV30 with TRBJ2-3, with D perhaps TRBD1 (6 bases). The CDR3 runs to 14 residues. CDR1 and CDR2 (germline): GTSNPN, SVGIG (reference sequence). V was shortened by 4 bases and J by 0 bases, with 11 bases between the two germline ends.